In its sample, the clone carrying this TCR beta chain was seen a few times. This entry belongs to a study of blood T cells in healthy people across ages. The study recruited healthy Caucasian donors from Russia who were aged roughly 6 to 95. Primed by a sample-barcoded 5' primer and a J-beta primer mix, a second PCR proceeded for about 6 to 12 cycles. Each cDNA molecule received a tag from a template-switch adaptor that had 12 random nucleotides. TCRdb redid the calling of the 5' RACE reads with MiXCR, one entry per CDR3 protein. Here the sample spans fewer than 2,000,000 distinct CDR3 sequences, roughly 32% being singletons. The germline V gene has CDR1 WSHSY and CDR2 SAAADI. This CDR3 has 13 amino acids. The V gene lost 7 bases and the J gene lost 8 bases, with 17 bases spanning the gap.

The gene calls are TRBV10-2 and TRBJ1-2; a possible D gene is TRBD1 (6 bases). The clonotype originates from a woman aged 25 to 39 in good health. The material sequenced was blood. CDR3 DNA: TGCGCCAGCAAGCGGGACATCCGGAGGGGCTACACCTTC. Translation gives CASKRDIRRGYTF.